This T cell receptor (beta chain) was retrieved from a study of blood T cell repertoires in COVID-19. The V end was cut by 9 bases, the J end by 6 bases, with 14 bases between. Germline CDR1 reads SGHNT; CDR2 reads YYREEE (reference sequence). The CDR3 loop spans 12 amino acids. The protocol was immunoSEQ multiplex PCR, while the TCRdb copy is restricted to in-frame clones and leaves out a portion. Of a few hundred thousand clones in the sample, 84% are singletons; the top ten hold 10%. This clonotype was sampled from an elderly woman with COVID-19, enrolled during active disease. The specimen was peripheral blood. The chain links TRBV5-4 to TRBJ2-3; D is possibly TRBD1 (5 bases). The CDR3 spells CATEDKPDTQYF. The CDR3 nucleotides are TGTGCCACCGAGGACAAGCCCGATACGCAGTATTTT.